This TCR beta chain was captured in a study of spatial heterogeneity in lung cancer. Study summary: The count of detected beta-chain sequences consistently exceeded that of alpha-chain sequences.

Trimming removed 4 bases at V and 4 bases at J, with 9 bases between. The CDR3 contains 13 residues. The germline V gene has CDR1 LGHDT and CDR2 YNNKEL (reference sequence). Carried by each TCR cDNA molecule was a unique molecular identifier. TCRdb itself ran the 5' RACE reads through MiXCR, one entry per CDR3 protein. The sample lists approximately 25,000 distinct CDR3 sequences; over 3% were seen once. In its sample, this clonotype was seen many times. What it binds is not known. General study findings and limits: At tumor resection, ubiquitous expanded TCRs were detected in blood more often than later.

Regarding time point: sample taken at primary tumor resection. A total of approximately 69 untreated early-stage non-small cell lung cancer patients served as donors. The sequence was collected from a female donor with early-stage non-small cell lung cancer. Sample: PBMCs, taken at surgery. The chain is built from TRBV3-1 and TRBJ2-3; tentative D call: TRBD2 (6 bases). In nucleotides, the CDR3 is TGTGCCAGCAGCCCCCCGGGGGCAGATACGCAGTATTTT. Residues: CASSPPGADTQYF.